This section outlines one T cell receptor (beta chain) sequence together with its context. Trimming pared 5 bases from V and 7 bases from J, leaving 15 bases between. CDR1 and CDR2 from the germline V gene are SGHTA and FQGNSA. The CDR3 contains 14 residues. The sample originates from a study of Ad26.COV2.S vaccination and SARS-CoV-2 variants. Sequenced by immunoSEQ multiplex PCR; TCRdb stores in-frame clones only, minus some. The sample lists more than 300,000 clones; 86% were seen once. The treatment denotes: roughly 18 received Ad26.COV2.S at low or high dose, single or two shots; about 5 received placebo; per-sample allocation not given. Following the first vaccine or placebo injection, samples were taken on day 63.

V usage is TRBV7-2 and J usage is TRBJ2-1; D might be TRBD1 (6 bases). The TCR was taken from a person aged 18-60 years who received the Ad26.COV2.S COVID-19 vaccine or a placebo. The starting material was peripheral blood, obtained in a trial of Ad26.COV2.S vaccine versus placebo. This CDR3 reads CASSLGQRWNEQFF. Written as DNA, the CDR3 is TGTGCCAGCAGCCTCGGACAGAGGTGGAATGAGCAGTTCTTC.